The 15 T cell receptor beta chains given below trace back to one sample, sequenced in a study of blood T cell repertoires in COVID-19. Produced via immunoSEQ multiplex PCR; TCRdb's table is partial and in-frame only. The table includes 200,000 to 250,000 clones, 82% detected once. The specimen was peripheral blood. The receptor set was obtained from a woman in her 70s with acute or convalescent COVID-19.

This chain links TRBV9 with TRBJ1-1, with 8 bases matching TRBD1. The CDR3 extends over 13 amino acids. In germline, CDR1 is SGDLS, CDR2 YYNGEE. With V trimmed by 4 bases and J by 5 bases, 4 bases remained unmatched. The CDR3 here is CASSSGGWTEAFF. The CDR3 nucleotides are TGTGCCAGCAGCTCAGGGGGCTGGACTGAAGCTTTCTTT.

The chain links TRBV18 to TRBJ1-1; D is perhaps TRBD1 (6 bases). Deletions cut 3 bases from V and 6 bases from J, with 20 bases between. Looked up from germline, CDR1 is KGHSH and CDR2 is LQKENI. This CDR3 is 16 amino acids long. CDR3 DNA: TGTGCCAGCTCACCCCCATTGGGGACAAAATGGGCTGAAGCTTTCTTT. Its protein is CASSPPLGTKWAEAFF.

This sequence joins TRBV5-1 and TRBJ2-7, with 8 bases lining up with TRBD2. Germline loops: CDR1 SGHRS, CDR2 YFSETQ. The V segment lost 6 bases and the J segment 4 bases; nucleotides outside the gene matches: 12. The CDR3 length is 15 residues. CDR3 nucleotides: TGCGCCAGCACCCGTCAAGCGGGGGACCCTTACGAGCAGTACTTC. It is translated as CASTRQAGDPYEQYF.

The chain recombines TRBV6-5 with TRBJ1-5; D is possibly TRBD1 (5 bases). V lost 6 bases and J 2 bases, leaving 14 bases between the germline ends. The germline V gene has CDR1 MNHEY and CDR2 SVGAGI. CDR3 length: 15 residues. CDR3 sequence (DNA): TGTGCCAGCAGGCGGGACCTGGAGGGCAATCAGCCCCAGCATTTT. Amino acids: CASRRDLEGNQPQHF.

The chain couples TRBV3-1 (or the pseudogene TRBV3-2) to TRBJ2-2; D possibly corresponds to TRBD2 (5 bases). Germline V lookup: CDR1 LGHDT, CDR2 YNNKEL (reference sequence). The V end lost 0 bases, the J end lost 7 bases, and 21 bases lay between the germline ends. This CDR3 spans 18 amino acids. The chain's CDR3 is CASSQDSLAKGLIGELFF. The CDR3 DNA is TGTGCCAGCAGCCAAGATTCGCTAGCTAAGGGTCTTATCGGGGAGCTGTTTTTT.

The chain has TRBV5-4 and TRBJ1-2; D remains ambiguous. The V gene's germline CDR1 is SGHNT and CDR2 YYREEE (reference sequence). The CDR3 contains 16 residues. Trimming removed 4 bases from V and 3 bases from J, with 19 bases in between. The CDR3 DNA sequence: TGTGCCAGCAGCGCCGAGCCCCTTAGTCGGGACTATGGCTACACCTTC. Translation gives CASSAEPLSRDYGYTF.

The rearrangement links TRBV13 to TRBJ2-5; D is possibly TRBD2 (6 bases). Germline CDR1 reads PRHDT; CDR2 reads FYEKMQ (reference sequence). Trimming shortened V by 5 bases and J by 4 bases, and 11 bases separated the two germline ends. CDR3 length equals 13 residues. The CDR3 nucleotides are TGTGCCAGCAGCCGCGGGACCGGAGAGACCCAGTACTTC. It translates to CASSRGTGETQYF.

The genes are TRBV5-5 and TRBJ1-5; 8 bases line up with TRBD1. Germline assignment: CDR1 SGHKS and CDR2 YYEKEE (reference sequence). There are 15 residues in the CDR3. Germline trimming cut 3 bases from V and 4 bases from J; bases unmatched to any gene: 6. CDR3 nucleotide sequence: TGTGCCAGCAGCTGGGGACAGGCGGCGAATCAGCCCCAGCATTTT. It yields the protein CASSWGQAANQPQHF.

The V call is TRBV5-4, the J call TRBJ1-2; D not resolved. Per germline, CDR1 SGHNT and CDR2 YYREEE (reference sequence). The CDR3 loop spans 14 amino acids. With 2 bases removed from V and 6 bases from J, the gap between germline ends came to 14 bases. Written as DNA, the CDR3 is TGTGCCAGCAGCTTCCGCGGAATTCGTAATGGCTACACCTTC. Protein: CASSFRGIRNGYTF.

The V call is TRBV7-2, the J call TRBJ1-1; 9 bases are shared with TRBD1. The V gene's germline CDR1 is SGHTA and CDR2 FQGNSA. The CDR3 sequence is 14 residues long. V was pared by 4 bases and J by 4 bases, with 4 bases of the junction left unmatched. CDR3: CASSYGTGSTEAFF. The CDR3 coding sequence is TGTGCCAGCAGCTACGGGACAGGGAGCACTGAAGCTTTCTTT.

The gene calls are TRBV6-5 and TRBJ1-2; the D is unclear. CDR1 is MNHEY and CDR2 is SVGAGI in the germline V gene. The CDR3 extends over 15 amino acids. V was trimmed by 7 bases and J by 0 bases, leaving 15 bases between them. In nucleotides, the CDR3 is TGTGCCAGCACCCAAAGGAGAAAGGCTAACTATGGCTACACCTTC. Protein sequence: CASTQRRKANYGYTF.

This chain uses TRBV5-8 with TRBJ1-1, with D possibly TRBD1 on 5 matching bases. Germline V gene data show CDR1 as SGHTS and CDR2 as YDEGEE. Trimming took 3 bases from V and 1 from J, leaving 13 bases between them. CDR3 size: 15 residues. The CDR3 is CASSSSRVKNTEAFF. The DNA of the CDR3 is TGTGCCAGCAGCTCGTCCAGGGTAAAGAACACTGAAGCTTTCTTT.

This clone appeared once. The chain recombines TRBV19 with TRBJ2-7, with 10 nucleotides matching TRBD2. Germline assignment: CDR1 LNHDA and CDR2 SQIVND (reference sequence). This CDR3 has 15 amino acids. Losses at the gene ends were 1 base for V and 3 bases for J; bases not matched to a gene: 3. CDR3 sequence reads: CASSIAAGGVYEQYF. Here the CDR3 DNA reads TGTGCCAGTAGTATAGCAGCGGGGGGGGTCTACGAGCAGTACTTC. The entire variable domain, with the rest obtained from reference TRBV19 and TRBJ2-7, is as follows: DGGITQSPKYLFRKEGQNVTLSCEQNLNHDAMYWYRQDPGQGLRLIYYSQIVNDFQKGDIAEGYSVSREKKESFPLTVTSAQKNPTAFYLCASSIAAGGVYEQYFGPGTRLTVT.

The CDR3 loop reads CASSLRREGSGNTIYF. Here the CDR3 DNA reads TGTGCCAGCAGCTTAAGGAGGGAAGGATCTGGAAACACCATATATTTT. The gene calls are TRBV7-6 and TRBJ1-3; D unclear. The V end was cut by 2 bases, the J end by 1 base, with 12 bases between. Germline V gene lookup returns CDR1 SGHVS and CDR2 FNYEAQ. The length of the CDR3 is 16 residues.

In its sample, this clone was seen a few times. The chain recombines TRBV24-1 with TRBJ2-2; 8 bases fit TRBD2. V shed 6 bases, J shed 0 bases, and the junction held 5 bases outside the gene matches. Germline CDR1 is KGHDR and CDR2 is SFDVKD. The CDR3 runs 16 residues. CDR3 DNA sequence: TGTGCCACCAGTTCCCCAGCGGGGGCGAACACCGGGGAGCTGTTTTTT. Translated, it gives CATSSPAGANTGELFF.